Described below is a single T cell receptor (beta chain) sequence and its context. MiXCR was run by TCRdb on the RACE reads, yielding one entry per CDR3 protein. This table holds over 50,000 distinct CDR3 sequences, approximately 9.6% found once. These data come from a study of human T cells and chemical hapten exposure. In germline, CDR1 is MNHNS, CDR2 SASEGT. CDR3 size: 15 residues. The V gene lost 5 bases and the J gene lost 0 bases, with 13 bases spanning the gap. The time point denotes: pre-sensitization, week 0. Treatment of the sample: therapeutic diphenylcyclopropenone sensitization with weekly scalp DPC. Unfractionated whole blood was the source of the extracted total RNA.

This receptor was taken from a woman in her thirties with alopecia areata. Some clones in this sample may be carry-over from other donors' samples. The specimen comprised whole blood, sampled in connection with sensitization to the hapten diphenylcyclopropenone (DPC). The rearrangement links TRBV6-1 to TRBJ1-1; D is possibly TRBD1 (5 bases). The CDR3 nucleotides are TGTGCCAGCAGTCAAGACAGAAATATGAACACTGAAGCTTTCTTT. It specifies CASSQDRNMNTEAFF.